Detailed here is one TCR beta chain. Per germline, CDR1 MNHEY and CDR2 SMNVEV (reference sequence). This CDR3 spans 15 amino acids. Trimming stripped 8 bases from V and 4 bases from J, with 17 bases between. This specimen belongs to a study of human T cells and chemical hapten exposure. Time point noted: patch test 3, about 24 weeks after DPC sensitization. The treatment here: therapeutic diphenylcyclopropenone sensitization with weekly scalp DPC. In the source study's methods: A per-sample median of 95,638 TCRs was observed, with a range of about 20,000 to 690,600. One entry per CDR3 protein results from TCRdb running MiXCR on the RACE reads. TCRdb, not the original authors, processed these V and J calls. The sample records approximately 97,000 distinct CDR3 sequences, around 25% being singletons.

This chain uses TRBV27 with TRBJ2-2; possibly TRBD1 for D (6 bases). Here the sequenced sample was whole blood, taken in connection with sensitization to the hapten diphenylcyclopropenone (DPC). The TCR comes from a man aged 35 to 55 with alopecia areata. Some clones in this sample may be carry-over from other donors' samples. CDR3 sequence: CASGGAGAPTGELFF. CDR3 in DNA: TGTGCCAGCGGGGGTGCAGGGGCTCCCACCGGGGAGCTGTTTTTT.